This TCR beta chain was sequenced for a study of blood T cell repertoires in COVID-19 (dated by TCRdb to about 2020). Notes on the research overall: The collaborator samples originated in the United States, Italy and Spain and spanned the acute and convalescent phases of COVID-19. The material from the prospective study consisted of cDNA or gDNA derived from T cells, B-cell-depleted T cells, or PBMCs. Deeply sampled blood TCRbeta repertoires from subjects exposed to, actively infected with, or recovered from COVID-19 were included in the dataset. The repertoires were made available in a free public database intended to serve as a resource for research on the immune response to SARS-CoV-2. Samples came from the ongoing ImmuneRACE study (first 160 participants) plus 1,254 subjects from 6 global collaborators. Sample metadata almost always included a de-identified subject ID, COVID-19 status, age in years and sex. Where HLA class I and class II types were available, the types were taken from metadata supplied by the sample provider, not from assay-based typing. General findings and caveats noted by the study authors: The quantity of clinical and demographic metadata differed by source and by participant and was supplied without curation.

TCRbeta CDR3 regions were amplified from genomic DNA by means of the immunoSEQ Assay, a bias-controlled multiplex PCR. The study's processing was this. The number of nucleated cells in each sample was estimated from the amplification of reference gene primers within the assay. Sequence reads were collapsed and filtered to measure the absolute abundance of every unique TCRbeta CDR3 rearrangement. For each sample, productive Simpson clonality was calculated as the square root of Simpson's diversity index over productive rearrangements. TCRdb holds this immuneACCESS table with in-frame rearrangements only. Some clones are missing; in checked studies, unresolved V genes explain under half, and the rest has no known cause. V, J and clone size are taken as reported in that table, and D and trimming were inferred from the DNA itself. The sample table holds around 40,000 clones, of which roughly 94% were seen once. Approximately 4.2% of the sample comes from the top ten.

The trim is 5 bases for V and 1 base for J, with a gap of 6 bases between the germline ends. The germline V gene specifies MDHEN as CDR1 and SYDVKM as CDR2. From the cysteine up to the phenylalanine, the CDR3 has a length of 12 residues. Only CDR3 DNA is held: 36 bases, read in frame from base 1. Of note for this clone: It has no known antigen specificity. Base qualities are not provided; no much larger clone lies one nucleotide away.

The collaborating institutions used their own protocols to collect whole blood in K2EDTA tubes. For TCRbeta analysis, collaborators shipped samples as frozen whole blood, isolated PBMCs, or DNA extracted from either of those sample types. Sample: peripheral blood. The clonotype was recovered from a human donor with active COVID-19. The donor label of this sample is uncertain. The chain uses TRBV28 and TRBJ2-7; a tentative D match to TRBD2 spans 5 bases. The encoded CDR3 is CASSPGSYEQYF. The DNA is TGTGCCAGCAGTCCGGGGTCCTACGAGCAGTACTTC.